The clone carrying this TCR beta chain turned up a few times. Produced via immunoSEQ multiplex PCR; TCRdb's table is partial and in-frame only. The sample carries tens of thousands of clones, roughly 84% recorded once. This record belongs to a study of blood T cell repertoires in COVID-19. CDR3 length: 16 residues. V lost 1 base and J lost 1, with 12 bases in between. Per the germline V gene, CDR1 is MGHRA and CDR2 is YSYEKL. This TCR came from a man between 65 and 79 years old with acute or convalescent COVID-19. The chain joins TRBV4-1 to TRBJ2-3; D perhaps matches TRBD1 (6 bases). The sequencing input was peripheral blood. The CDR3 coding sequence is TGCGCCAGCAGCCAAGGGGGGCCGGGGCGCACAGATACGCAGTATTTT. Translation: CASSQGGPGRTDTQYF.